This T cell receptor beta chain was sequenced during a study of a mutant IDH1 vaccine in newly diagnosed glioma. Whole-study context: The treated population exhibited a male proportion of roughly 62%, a female proportion of 37.5%, and a mean age of about 40 years. Radiotherapy, temozolomide, or both had been given previously, and both were given to most. Overall study findings and caveats: Among all patients, vaccine-induced immune responses occurred in roughly 93%.

The time point is: baseline, week 1 (first vaccination visit). Described treatment: pre-vaccination baseline after standard-of-care therapy. The donors' diagnosis was new WHO grade 3 or 4 astrocytoma that was IDH1-mutant and ATRX-lost. The assay was immunoSEQ multiplex PCR, and TCRdb's table has in-frame clones only and misses some. The repertoire includes tens of thousands of clones, about 86% of them detected once, and approximately 4.5% sits in the top ten. As for this clone: Its cognate antigen is unknown.

V was pared by 1 base and J by 10 bases, with 20 bases between. Germline V gene data show CDR1 as SGHVS and CDR2 as FQNEAQ. The CDR3 is made up of 17 amino acids. This chain connects TRBV7-8 to TRBJ1-6, with D perhaps TRBD1 (6 bases). The source material was peripheral blood mononuclear cells (PBMCs), sampled from a glioma patient treated with radiotherapy, temozolomide or both. This receptor was identified in a woman under 30 with glioma. Some clones in this sample may be carry-over from other donors' samples. The CDR3 DNA reads as TGTGCCAGCAGCTTAGGCGGCAGGGGCGCCCTCGGGTCACCCCTCCACTTT. As protein: CASSLGGRGALGSPLHF.